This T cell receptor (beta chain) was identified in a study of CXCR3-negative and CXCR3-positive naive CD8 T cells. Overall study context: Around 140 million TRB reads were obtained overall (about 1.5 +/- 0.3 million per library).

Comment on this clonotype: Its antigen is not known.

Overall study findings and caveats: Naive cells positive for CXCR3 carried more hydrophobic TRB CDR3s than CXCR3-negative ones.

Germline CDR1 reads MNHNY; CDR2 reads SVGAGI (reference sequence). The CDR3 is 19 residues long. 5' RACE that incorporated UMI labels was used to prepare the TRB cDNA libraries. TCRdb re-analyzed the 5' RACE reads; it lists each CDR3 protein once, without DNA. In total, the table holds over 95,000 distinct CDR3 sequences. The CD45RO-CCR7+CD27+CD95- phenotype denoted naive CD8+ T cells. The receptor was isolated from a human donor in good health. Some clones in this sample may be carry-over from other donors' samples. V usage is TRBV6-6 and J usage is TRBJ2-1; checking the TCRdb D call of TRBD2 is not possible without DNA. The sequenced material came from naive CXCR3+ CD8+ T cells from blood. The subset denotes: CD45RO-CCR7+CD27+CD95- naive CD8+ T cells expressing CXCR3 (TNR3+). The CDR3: CASRRTSGGASNLFNEQFF.